The T cell receptor (beta chain) under discussion was sequenced for a study of OX40 agonist ivuxolimab in advanced cancers. At the level of the study: One hepatocellular carcinoma and a couple of cutaneous melanoma patients partially responded. Study-level results: Some of the lowest clonal expansion was seen in partial responders at 0.1-3.0 mg/kg. Antigen specificity of clonally expanded peripheral T cells was not established.

Method: immunoSEQ multiplex PCR; TCRdb's copy keeps in-frame clones and lacks some. Of about 45,000 clones listed, roughly 90% are singletons. As concerns this clone: The antigen is not known.

Autoimmune disease history or systemic immunosuppression meant exclusion. This clonotype was obtained from an adult with an advanced solid tumor such as melanoma, head and neck, liver or kidney cancer. Here the sequenced sample was CD4+ or CD8+ T cells sorted from blood, taken in a trial of the OX40 agonist ivuxolimab.

Here the CDR3 reads CASGVSDLYEQYF. The CDR3 DNA follows: TGTGCCAGCGGGGTCTCGGACCTTTACGAGCAGTACTTC. J is TRBJ2-7 and V is TRBV6-6; D call uncertain. Germline V gene lookup returns CDR1 MNHNY and CDR2 SVGAGI (reference sequence). The CDR3 runs to 13 residues. V was trimmed by 8 bases and J by 4 bases, leaving 15 bases between them.